This T cell receptor beta chain was captured in a study of cytomegalovirus exposure and HLA in healthy donors. Whole-study results and caveats: The CMV antigen specificity of three CMV-associated chains was confirmed through in vitro analysis. The authors listed 180 or so TCR beta chains as cytomegalovirus-associated.

V was shortened by 6 bases and J by 4 bases, with 18 bases between the two germline ends. Germline lookup yields CDR1 SQVTM and CDR2 ANQGSEA. The CDR3 covers 14 residues. This clone was detected a few times. Its antigen remains unknown. Amplification used 60 Vbeta primers and 13 Jbeta primers. Per the authors' pipeline: Counted up in a later analysis, unique TCR beta chains came to about 80 million, with around 9.9 million shared. Sequencing was performed with immunoSEQ multiplex PCR; in TCRdb, only in-frame clones are kept and a portion is missing. The V and J calls and clone size were taken over from that table, and D and trimming were inferred from the DNA. The data show 95,000 to 150,000 clones, roughly a tenth seen once.

The chain couples TRBV29-1 to TRBJ2-5, with TRBD2 as a possible D gene (5 bases). This receptor was identified in a woman under 30 in good health and CMV-seropositive. Sequenced input: PBMCs. CDR3 coding DNA: TGCAGCGTCTCTACCTGGACTCTCGCAGAGACCCAGTACTTC. Translating gives CSVSTWTLAETQYF. Full variable domain (outside the CDR3, taken from reference TRBV29-1 and TRBJ2-5): SAVISQKPSRDICQRGTSLTIQCQVDSQVTMMFWYRQQPGQSLTLIATANQGSEATYESGFVIDKFPISRPNLTFSTLTVSNMSPEDSSIYLCSVSTWTLAETQYFGPGTRLLVL.